The sample holds a few counts of the clone carrying this T cell receptor beta chain. This sample was included in a study of T-cell reconstitution after alpha-beta-depleted transplantation in children. The CDR3 runs 15 residues. V lost 1 base and J 3 bases, leaving 12 bases between the germline ends. The germline CDR1 and CDR2 sequences are DFQATT and SNEGSKA (reference sequence). As it was prepared, the TCRbeta library received unique molecular identifiers. In TCRdb, the PCR reads were re-called with MiXCR into one record per CDR3 protein. Found here are 45,000 or so distinct CDR3 sequences, under 60% of them singletons; the top ten hold roughly two fifths.

Sequencing used peripheral blood, obtained before TCRalphabeta/CD19-depleted stem cell transplant. The chain combines TRBV20-1 with TRBJ1-4; possible D gene TRBD1, 6 bases. This TCR came from a boy under three years old with SCID, due to receive a stem cell transplant. The CDR3 DNA reads TGCAGTGCTAGAGCCCTTAGGGGGGCTAATGAAAAACTGTTTTTT. Translated, it gives CSARALRGANEKLFF.